This T cell receptor (beta chain) was sequenced during a study of cytomegalovirus exposure and HLA in healthy donors (dated by TCRdb to 2015 to 2018). Context from the whole study: An earlier analysis of around 600 of the donors reported 250 to 350 Gb of sequence data and roughly 100 million unique TCR beta sequences from about 200 million T cells. Roughly 5 DR-DQ haplotypes were handled as single units for association and clustering because linkage in the cohort was strong. The study was designed to test whether signatures of past pathogen exposure could be identified by cataloging public T cell receptors. The number of typed donors differed by locus: about 620-640 for A, B, C, DRB1 and DQB1; approximately 520 for DQA1; fewer than 610 for DPA1; and some 450 for DPB1. Donor age, sex, ethnicity and CMV serostatus were compiled alongside the repertoire data. HLA typing included class I and class II loci at four-digit resolution. Roughly 300 gigabases of sequencing data and around 80 million unique TCR sequences made up an early release that covered about 640 HLA-typed donors. Besides the first cohort of around 670 subjects, a separate validation cohort made up of 120 different subjects was used. All discovery cohort repertoires had been generated using a single sequencing platform. In the later analysis, no new phenotypic data were used to find candidate immune exposures; instead, reliance was placed on TCR beta sequences and their occurrence across donors. Of the roughly 390 genotyped donors, 65% to 90% were placed in the genetic ancestry cluster associated with self-reported Caucasian donors. High-throughput TCR immunosequencing, statistical association of individual TCRs with disease status, and machine learning were combined to predict cytomegalovirus infection status. A later genetic analysis took genome-wide SNP genotypes for about 55% of the roughly 700 donors and used that subset as a discovery cohort. Using immunosequencing, the study profiled T cell repertoires from about 650 subjects and related those repertoires to cytomegalovirus serostatus. To study patterns of TCR occurrence, a later analysis re-analyzed previously published TCR beta repertoires from hundreds of donors and added high-resolution HLA genotyping. Among several hundred genotyped donors of the cohort, an average of around 220,000 unique TCR beta nucleotide sequences was sequenced per donor, of which 15% to 20% were non-productive. In an earlier analysis of about 590 of the donors, high-throughput TCR beta sequencing was used to judge whether each TCR beta V gene segment behaved as functional or pseudogenic.

The cohort consisted of hundreds of healthy bone marrow donors. At the time of sampling, all cohort members were nominally healthy, though unrecorded immune exposures were likely present. The donor was CMV seronegative and belonged to the group of 380 or so seronegative cohort members. A peripheral blood sample was provided by each donor, and peripheral blood mononuclear cells were used for TCR beta sequencing. Genomic DNA was extracted from the blood cell samples with the Qiagen DNeasy Blood Extraction Kit. Findings and caveats that apply to the study as a whole: Presence/absence analyses assumed roughly uniform sequencing depth across donors, an assumption that may not hold. The authors suggested that the approach could potentially be generalized to other disease states and immunological phenotypes. A cluster of highly shared sequence variants was judged likely to be a technical artifact of the sequencing pipeline. Across donors, most TCR sequences were observed very rarely, whereas some public TCRs were present in many individuals. According to a later genetic analysis, donors in an Asian-associated ancestry cluster had fewer N-insertions in productive TCRs than the roughly 700-donor mean. In an earlier analysis of more than 500 of the donors, most TCR beta V segments appeared in productive rearrangements about 87% or about 30% of the time, broadly matching IMGT annotations. The earlier analysis of about 600 of the donors excluded roughly 17 rarely observed V segments, including chromosome 9 orphons, because counts were too low. CMV serostatus was the only immune exposure information available for the cohort. An association between a missense DCLRE1C variant and V-gene and J-gene trimming of TCR beta chains was found in a later genetic analysis and replicated in an independent cohort. Specific HLA alleles were associated with 16,951 TCR beta sequences at a false discovery rate of 0.05 in a later analysis. Linkage disequilibrium might explain the correlated functional status among segregating V segments, but an unknown experimental factor could not be ruled out. Cytomegalovirus status was reported to be diagnosed by the classifier with high specificity and sensitivity in both the original and validation cohorts. A later analysis found that TCR association rates varied across HLA loci, with DRB1 alleles showing the most associated TCRs and HLA-C alleles the fewest. A further reported finding was that TCR beta sequences accurately predicted the HLA-A and HLA-B alleles for most subjects in the first cohort. Some IMGT-functional V segments, including TRBV6-2 and TRBV6-3, could not be told apart with the 87-base-pair reads, so those segments were excluded. According to a later analysis, parvovirus B19, influenza, CMV and Epstein-Barr virus appeared linked to several top co-occurrence clusters. When HLA alleles, especially DR and DQ, strongly co-occurred, attributing TCR associations to individual alleles was difficult. HLA typing was unavailable for some donors at each locus, so association tests used only the typed subset. Compared with equally common non-associated chains, HLA-associated TCR beta chains in a later analysis were more clonally expanded and had lower generation probabilities. The cohort was sequenced for TCR beta chains only, and without alpha or paired-chain data the features that could be detected were limited. The study listed approximately 160 TCR beta chains as associated with cytomegalovirus. A later analysis found that most CMV-associated TCR beta chains appeared HLA-restricted, with HLA associations seemingly driven largely by CMV exposure. Three of the identified cytomegalovirus-associated TCR beta chains were confirmed in vitro to be specific for cytomegalovirus antigens.

The junction carries 15 bases between V and J, which are trimmed by 9 bases and 4 bases respectively. For CDR1 and CDR2, the germline V gene lists MNHNS and SASEGT. The CDR3 spans 14 residues, from the cysteine through the phenylalanine. Here the CDR3 DNA is all that survives: 42 bases in frame from base 1. In the case of this clone: It lacks a known antigen.

Library construction relied on the immunoSEQ multiplex PCR assay. For the multiplex PCR, a mixture combining 60 forward primers for TCR Vbeta segments and 13 reverse primers for TCR Jbeta segments was used. Amplification of the CDR3 region of rearranged TCR beta genes was performed with a multiplex PCR assay on genomic DNA. Amplified TCR beta libraries were sequenced as 87-base-pair reads on the Illumina HiSeq System. The paper's data handling went like this. A later analysis counted tens of millions of unique TCR beta chains across the 550 to 800 repertoires, and 9 million to 14 million of these chains were shared by at least two donors. A nearest-neighbor algorithm error-corrected the raw reads and collapsed the reads into unique sequences, merging closely related sequences to remove PCR and sequencing errors. CDR3 sequences were aligned to IMGT reference sequences to assign V, D and J gene segments. For a sequence to be retained, a match of at least six nucleotides to both a V gene segment and a J gene segment was required. Rearrangements were classified as productive when the CDR3 lacked stop codons and remained in frame with V and J, and all other rearrangements were classified as non-productive. CDR3 was defined according to IMGT convention as the region running from the second conserved V-encoded cysteine to the conserved J-encoded phenylalanine. Sequences without an unambiguous match to a single V gene segment were excluded from the earlier analysis of about 600 of the donors. An earlier analysis of 587 of the donors called V segments functional above 56.7% productive rearrangements and segregating when the between-donor standard deviation exceeded 5%. A statistical classification framework was built to diagnose cytomegalovirus status from the catalog of TCR beta chain sequences. In a later analysis, TCR nucleotide sequences were compared against IMGT/GENE-DB human TR gene sequences so that V and J genes could be assigned. The TCRdist pipeline was used in a later analysis to assign CDR3 sequences and most-parsimonious VDJ recombination scenarios. In a later analysis, each TCR beta chain was defined by its CDR3 amino acid sequence together with its V-gene family, and reads without a unique V-gene family were excluded. In a later analysis, approximately 640 highly shared, low-generation-probability nucleotide sequences were removed to address suspected cross-contamination and a sequencing artifact. In a later analysis, a clonal expansion index for each public chain was calculated from normalized within-repertoire ranks of inferred template counts. A later analysis computed generation probabilities with a VDJ recombination model fitted to out-of-frame rearrangements, and checked the results against IGoR. Hypergeometric tests were used in a later analysis to score TCR-TCR, TCR-HLA and TCR-CMV co-occurrence, with a repertoire-size bias correction applied to the TCR pairs. To estimate false discovery rates, a later analysis permuted the HLA or CMV assignments 20 times. In a later analysis, co-occurring TCRs were grouped with DBSCAN, and TCRdist sequence similarity was added when clustering was performed within HLA-allele-positive subsets. Co-occurrence clustering excluded repertoires with fewer than 30,000 or more than 120,000 public chains, plus five with anomalous nucleotide sharing. What TCRdb holds here is the immuneACCESS table cut down to in-frame rearrangements. Part of the clones is not present; checked against another copy, under half of the missing clones reflect an unresolved V gene, and the others are unexplained. The V and J calls and clone size were taken over from that table, and D and trimming were inferred from the DNA. The table kept for this sample lists tens of thousands of clones. The ten largest clones represent less than 1.5% of the sample.

The receptor's source is a woman aged 30 to 39 in good health and CMV-seronegative. The specimen sequenced was PBMCs. The chain couples TRBV6-1 to TRBJ2-2; the D gene identity is not certain. Here is the DNA: TGTGCCAGTTGTGCCCGCAGGTTCACCGGGGAGCTGTTTTTT. It specifies CASCARRFTGELFF.